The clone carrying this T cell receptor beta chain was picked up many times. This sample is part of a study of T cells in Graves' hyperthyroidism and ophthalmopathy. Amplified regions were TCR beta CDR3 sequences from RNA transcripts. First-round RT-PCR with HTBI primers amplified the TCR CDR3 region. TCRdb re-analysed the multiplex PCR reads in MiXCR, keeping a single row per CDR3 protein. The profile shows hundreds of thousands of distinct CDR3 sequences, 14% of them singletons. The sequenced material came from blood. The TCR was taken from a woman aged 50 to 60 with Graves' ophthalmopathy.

CDR3 nucleotides: TGCAGTGCCTCAAACACGGCTACTGTCTACGAGCAGTACTTC. It encodes CSASNTATVYEQYF. This chain joins TRBV20-1 and TRBJ2-7; D remains unclear. This CDR3 spans 14 amino acids. Germline CDR1 reads DFQATT; CDR2 reads SNEGSKA (reference sequence). V lost 6 bases, J lost 3 bases, and 18 bases lay in between.